A single sample gave rise to the 14 T cell receptor beta chains below, sequenced in a study of blood T cells in healthy people across ages. Next came a second PCR, run for roughly 6 to 11 cycles, which used a sample-barcoded 5' primer along with a J-beta primer mix. MiXCR was run by TCRdb on the 5' RACE reads, yielding one entry per CDR3 protein. The table includes around 970,000 distinct CDR3 sequences, roughly 51% detected once. Material for sequencing was blood. The receptors were sampled from a woman aged 60-75 years in good health.

The chain recombines TRBV7-2 with TRBJ2-7; 7 bases are shared with TRBD2. Losses at the gene ends were 5 bases for V and 3 bases for J; bases not matched to a gene: 7. CDR3 length: 14 amino acids. Germline values: CDR1 SGHTA, CDR2 FQGNSA. The CDR3 spells CASSAVGLGYEQYF. The CDR3 DNA reads TGTGCCAGCAGCGCCGTAGGACTAGGCTACGAGCAGTACTTC.

The V gene is TRBV4-2, the J gene TRBJ1-2, with no clear D. Trimming removed 4 bases from V and 4 bases from J, with 16 bases in between. Germline assignment: CDR1 LGHNA and CDR2 YNFKEQ. The CDR3 extends over 15 amino acids. CDR3 bases: TGTGCCAGCAGCCCTCCAGGTCTAGGAGTCTATGGCTACACCTTC. This sequence encodes CASSPPGLGVYGYTF.

The chain links TRBV6-6 to TRBJ2-1; a possible D gene is TRBD2 (5 bases). Germline CDR1 is MNHNY and CDR2 is SVGAGI (reference sequence). The CDR3 loop spans 14 amino acids. V lost 0 bases and J lost 8, with 11 bases in between. The CDR3, as DNA: TGTGCCAGCAGTTACTCTGAGCGGCTGTATGAGCAGTTCTTC. Protein product: CASSYSERLYEQFF.

This clonotype appeared a few times. This CDR3 is CASTQRPNYGYTF. The CDR3 DNA follows: TGTGCCAGCACCCAACGCCCTAACTATGGCTACACCTTC. The chain joins TRBV6-1 to TRBJ1-2; D is ambiguous. V was cut by 7 bases and J by 0 bases, with 9 bases left in between. Germline V gene data show CDR1 as MNHNS and CDR2 as SASEGT. CDR3 length equals 13 residues.

This chain uses TRBV7-2 with TRBJ2-5, with D possibly matching TRBD1 (6 bases). TRBJ2-7 explains the end of the DNA better; the J call may be wrong. Germline CDR1 SGHTA, CDR2 FQGNSA. The CDR3 covers 15 residues. The CDR3 is CASSLAWGPLSEQYF. CDR3 DNA sequence: TGTGCCAGCAGCTTAGCGTGGGGGCCCTTGAGCGAGCAGTACTTC.

In its sample, this clonotype was seen a few times. This sequence joins TRBV25-1 and TRBJ1-4; D gene uncertain. V dropped 1 base and J dropped 2 bases, with 5 bases sitting between them. From germline, CDR1 is MGHDK and CDR2 SYGVNS. There are 14 residues in the CDR3. For the CDR3, the DNA is TGTGCCAGCAGTGAATCGGGCACTAATGAAAAACTGTTTTTT. As protein: CASSESGTNEKLFF.

V usage is TRBV4-3 and J usage is TRBJ1-2, with a possible D match to TRBD1 (6 bases). CDR3 length: 13 residues. The V end was cut by 3 bases, the J end by 4 bases, with 9 bases between. The germline V gene has CDR1 LGHNA and CDR2 YSLEER. CDR3 in amino acids: CASSQRGAYGYTF. The DNA for the CDR3 is TGCGCCAGCAGCCAGAGGGGGGCCTATGGCTACACCTTC.

This clonotype was picked up one time. The V gene is TRBV7-2, the J gene TRBJ2-3; no firm D call. V was trimmed by 3 bases and J by 0 bases, leaving 4 bases between them. This CDR3 is 13 amino acids long. Germline lookup yields CDR1 SGHTA and CDR2 FQGNSA. The CDR3 is CASSFISTDTQYF. The CDR3 nucleotides read TGTGCCAGCAGCTTTATAAGCACAGATACGCAGTATTTT.

V is TRBV27 and J is TRBJ2-5, with a weak D call TRBD2 (5 bases). The J call may be mistaken, given a closer DNA end match to TRBJ2-7. This CDR3 contains 14 residues. The V gene's germline CDR1 is MNHEY and CDR2 SMNVEV (reference sequence). CDR3 nucleotides: TGTGCCAGCAGTCCCAAAACTAGTCTGTACGAGCAGTACTTC. Translated, it gives CASSPKTSLYEQYF.

On this clonotype itself: A read error may account for a junction end that differs from germline. The gene calls are TRBV10-3 and TRBJ2-3; maybe TRBD1 (6 bases). The germline V gene has CDR1 ENHRY and CDR2 SYGVKD. The CDR3 extends over 14 amino acids. CDR3 nucleotides: TGTGCCATCAGCGAGTCAGGGGGCACAGATACGCAGTATTTT. Translating it yields CAISESGGTDTQYF.

This clonotype showed up just a few times. The rearrangement links TRBV6-5 to TRBJ2-7; maybe TRBD1 (5 bases). CDR1 MNHEY and CDR2 SVGAGI come from the germline V gene. The CDR3 contains 13 residues. V was pared by 5 bases and J by 0 bases, with 8 bases between. In DNA, the CDR3 is TGTGCCAGCAGTGGGGCTACCTCCTACGAGCAGTACTTC. Its translation: CASSGATSYEQYF.

This clonotype was observed a few times. J is TRBJ2-7 and V is TRBV20-1; TRBD2 might be the D (7 bases). Trimming shortened V by 3 bases and J by 3 bases, and 12 bases separated the two germline ends. The germline V gene encodes CDR1 DFQATT and CDR2 SNEGSKA (reference sequence). The CDR3 contains 13 residues. This CDR3 reads CSASGGGHYEQYF. The CDR3, as DNA: TGCAGTGCTAGTGGGGGGGGACACTACGAGCAGTACTTC.

This clonotype was recorded a few times. The rearrangement links TRBV28 to TRBJ1-2, with D tentatively TRBD1 (6 bases). Germline V gives CDR1 MDHEN, CDR2 SYDVKM. The CDR3 is made up of 16 amino acids. The ends were cut back, 3 bases at V and 8 bases at J, with 22 bases in the middle. The CDR3 is CASSFAFRGRDGGYTF. The CDR3 DNA reads as TGTGCCAGCAGTTTTGCTTTCAGGGGCAGGGATGGCGGCTACACCTTC.

V gene TRBV20-1 combines with J gene TRBJ1-2, with TRBD1 as a possible D gene (6 bases). V gave up 0 bases and J gave up 7 bases, with 18 bases separating them. Germline values: CDR1 DFQATT, CDR2 SNEGSKA (reference sequence). This CDR3 has 15 amino acids. DNA of the CDR3: TGCAGTGCTAGAGAGGGACACAGGACCTTGAGTGGCTACACCTTC. Translation gives CSAREGHRTLSGYTF.